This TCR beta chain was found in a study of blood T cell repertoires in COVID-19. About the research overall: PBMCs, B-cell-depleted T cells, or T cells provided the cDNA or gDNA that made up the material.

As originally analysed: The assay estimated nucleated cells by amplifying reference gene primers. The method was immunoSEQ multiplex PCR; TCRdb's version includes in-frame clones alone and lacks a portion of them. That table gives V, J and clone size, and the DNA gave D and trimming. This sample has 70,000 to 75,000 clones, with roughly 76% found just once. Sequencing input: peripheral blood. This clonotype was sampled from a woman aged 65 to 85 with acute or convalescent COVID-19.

The CDR3 DNA is TGTGCCAGCCAGACAGGGGTTAATGAAAAACTGTTTTTT. It translates to CASQTGVNEKLFF. The V gene is TRBV2, the J gene TRBJ1-4, with 8 bases identical to TRBD1. This CDR3 is 13 amino acids long. V dropped 8 bases and J dropped 4; count of bases not matched to a gene: 3. Germline-derived CDR1 and CDR2 are SNHLY and FYNNEI.